These 4 T cell receptor beta chains were all obtained from the same sample, sequenced in a study of blood T cell repertoires in COVID-19. Sequencing was performed with immunoSEQ multiplex PCR; in TCRdb, only in-frame clones are kept and a portion is missing. This sample carries about 300,000 clones, roughly 86% of them seen once, and the ten largest clones take 1.5% to 2%. Sequenced: peripheral blood. The receptors stem from a woman under 40 with COVID-19, enrolled during active disease.

The V and J genes are TRBV6-5 and TRBJ2-5; 8 nucleotides line up with TRBD2. J gave up 1 base and V 6 bases, and 7 bases lay outside the gene matches. Germline V lookup: CDR1 MNHEY, CDR2 SVGAGI. The CDR3 contains 15 residues. CDR3 coding DNA: TGTGCCAGCAGCCGACTTAGCGGGGCCCAAGAGACCCAGTACTTC. As protein: CASSRLSGAQETQYF.

This chain joins TRBV9 and TRBJ2-1; a possible D gene is TRBD1 (5 bases). From germline, CDR1 is SGDLS and CDR2 YYNGEE. V shed 4 bases and J shed 5 bases, with 22 bases lying between them. CDR3 size: 17 residues. The DNA for the CDR3 is TGTGCCAGCAGCTCTCCCAGGGTCCGCCCCGACCACAATGAGCAGTTCTTC. Its protein is CASSSPRVRPDHNEQFF.

This clone was detected a few times. This chain connects TRBV14 to TRBJ1-2; D ambiguous. This CDR3 has 16 amino acids. The V end was cut by 1 base, the J end by 6 bases, with 18 bases between. The germline V gene has CDR1 SGHDN and CDR2 FVKESK. DNA of the CDR3: TGTGCCAGCAGCCAAGGAGGGAACGGACTGCCAAATGGCTACACCTTC. Translated, it gives CASSQGGNGLPNGYTF.

The chain joins TRBV7-2 to TRBJ1-6; 8 positions match TRBD1. Trimming removed 3 bases from V and 3 bases from J; junction bases left unmatched: 10. The CDR3 contains 18 residues. Germline CDR1 is SGHTA and CDR2 is FQGNSA. This CDR3 reads CASSFRDRRVGYNSPLHF. In DNA form, the CDR3 reads TGTGCCAGCAGCTTCCGGGACAGGCGAGTAGGCTATAATTCACCCCTCCACTTT.